A selection of T cell receptor beta chains follows, all from one sample in a study of T cells in Graves' hyperthyroidism and ophthalmopathy. TCRdb ran MiXCR on the multiplex PCR reads and lists one entry per CDR3 protein. The repertoire includes some 600,000 distinct CDR3 sequences, over 11% of them detected once, and more than 5% sits in the top ten. The sample consisted of blood. The receptors originated from a woman in her thirties with Graves' hyperthyroidism that later progressed to Graves' ophthalmopathy. Each CDR3 is given with its conserved first and last residue. D genes are given only for firm matches. Size values are once, few and many counts, or a class for expanded clones, and some rows have none.

j_call d_call v_call clone_size cdr3_aa cdr3_nt
TRBJ2-7 TRBD1 TRBV5-1 NA CASSVFTGTVEEQYF TGCGCCAGCAGCGTATTCACCGGGACAGTAGAAGAGCAGTACTTC
TRBJ2-1 TRBD1 TRBV19 many CASSTPGQGASLFWNEQFF TGTGCCAGTAGTACTCCGGGACAGGGGGCTTCCCTTTTCTGGAATGAGCAGTTCTTC
TRBJ2-1 NA TRBV28 many CASSFGYGNEQFF TGTGCCAGCAGTTTCGGGTACGGCAATGAGCAGTTCTTC
TRBJ1-2 NA TRBV20-1 NA CSARSLNYGYTF TGCAGTGCTAGAAGTCTAAACTATGGCTACACCTTC
TRBJ1-4 NA TRBV5-1 many CASSVGTLGEKLFF TGCGCCAGCAGCGTCGGGACTTTGGGGGAAAAACTGTTTTTT
TRBJ2-2 NA TRBV12-3/TRBV12-4 few CASSLLFNMNRELFF TGTGCCAGCAGTCTTCTTTTCAATATGAATCGGGAGCTGTTTTTT
TRBJ2-1 TRBD2 TRBV29-1 many CSPGTSGNEQFF TGCAGCCCAGGGACTAGCGGGAATGAGCAGTTCTTC
TRBJ2-7 TRBD2 TRBV20-1 NA CSEGREGLVSEQYF TGCAGTGAAGGGCGGGAGGGCCTAGTTAGCGAGCAGTACTTC
TRBJ2-2 NA TRBV27 many CASSYLAGVNTGELFF TGTGCCAGCAGTTATTTGGCAGGGGTCAACACCGGGGAGCTGTTTTTT
TRBJ2-7 NA TRBV28 many CASGSPYEQYF TGTGCCAGCGGATCCCCCTACGAGCAGTACTTC
TRBJ1-4 NA TRBV27 many CASSFGGPATNEKLFF TGTGCCAGCAGTTTTGGGGGGCCTGCAACTAATGAAAAACTGTTTTTT
TRBJ2-1 TRBD1 TRBV19 NA CASSARQGARSNEQFF TGTGCCAGTAGTGCCAGACAGGGGGCGCGATCGAATGAGCAGTTCTTC
TRBJ2-7 NA TRBV20-1 few CSAIYGVTYEQYF TGCAGTGCTATATACGGAGTTACCTACGAGCAGTACTTC
TRBJ1-3 NA TRBV2 NA CASTRASGNTIYF TGTGCCAGCACCAGGGCTTCTGGAAACACCATATATTTT
TRBJ2-1 NA TRBV18 many CASSRQGEQFF TGTGCCAGCTCCCGGCAGGGGGAGCAGTTCTTC
TRBJ2-7 TRBD1 TRBV28 many CASRGTGRYEQYF TGTGCCAGCAGGGGGACAGGGAGGTACGAGCAGTACTTC
TRBJ1-1 NA TRBV9 NA CASSAPSNREAFF TGTGCCAGCAGCGCCCCGTCAAATCGCGAAGCTTTCTTT
TRBJ2-5 TRBD2 TRBV28 many CASELGGASGKEEQYF TGTGCCAGCGAACTGGGGGGGGCTAGCGGGAAAGAAGAACAGTACTTC
TRBJ1-6 NA TRBV28 NA CASSSIHSPLHF TGTGCCAGCAGTTCCATACATTCACCCCTCCACTTT
TRBJ2-3 NA TRBV2 many CASKAGSSTDTQYF TGTGCCAGCAAGGCGGGGTCTAGCACAGATACGCAGTATTTT
TRBJ1-1 NA TRBV3-1 many CASSQDGGTVEAFF TGTGCCAGCAGCCAAGATGGGGGAACGGTTGAAGCTTTCTTT
TRBJ2-2 NA TRBV6-1 few CASSLQERGVGTGELFF TGTGCCAGCAGTTTGCAAGAGAGGGGAGTAGGGACCGGGGAGCTGTTTTTT
TRBJ1-2 NA TRBV5-1 NA CASSMGQLSLDYTF TGCGCCAGCAGCATGGGACAATTGAGTCTTGACTACACCTTC